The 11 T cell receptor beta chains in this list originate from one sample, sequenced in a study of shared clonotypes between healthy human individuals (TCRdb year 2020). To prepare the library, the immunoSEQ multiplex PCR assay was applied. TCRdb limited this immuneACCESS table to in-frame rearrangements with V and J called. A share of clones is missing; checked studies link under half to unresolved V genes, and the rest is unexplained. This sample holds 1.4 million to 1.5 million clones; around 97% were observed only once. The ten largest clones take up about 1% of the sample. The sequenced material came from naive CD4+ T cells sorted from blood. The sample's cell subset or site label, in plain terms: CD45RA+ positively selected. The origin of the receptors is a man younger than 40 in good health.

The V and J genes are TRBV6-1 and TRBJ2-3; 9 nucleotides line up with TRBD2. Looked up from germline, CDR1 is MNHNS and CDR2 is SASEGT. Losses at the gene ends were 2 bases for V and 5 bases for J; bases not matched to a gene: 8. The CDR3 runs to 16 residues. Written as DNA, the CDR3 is TGTGCCAGCAGTGAAAAGGGTGCGGGAGGGCGAGATACGCAGTATTTT. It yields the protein CASSEKGAGGRDTQYF.

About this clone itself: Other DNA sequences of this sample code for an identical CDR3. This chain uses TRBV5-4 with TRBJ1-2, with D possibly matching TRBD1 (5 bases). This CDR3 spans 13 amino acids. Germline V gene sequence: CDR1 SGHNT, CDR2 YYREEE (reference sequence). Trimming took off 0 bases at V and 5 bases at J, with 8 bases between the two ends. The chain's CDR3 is CASSLDRTYGYTF. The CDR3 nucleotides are TGTGCCAGCAGCTTGGACAGGACTTATGGCTACACCTTC.

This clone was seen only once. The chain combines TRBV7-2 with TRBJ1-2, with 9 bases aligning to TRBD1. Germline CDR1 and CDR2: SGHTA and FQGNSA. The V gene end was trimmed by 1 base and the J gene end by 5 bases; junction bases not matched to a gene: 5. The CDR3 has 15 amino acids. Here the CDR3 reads CASSLGQGDYYGYTF. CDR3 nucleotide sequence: TGTGCCAGCAGCTTAGGACAGGGGGACTATTATGGCTACACCTTC.

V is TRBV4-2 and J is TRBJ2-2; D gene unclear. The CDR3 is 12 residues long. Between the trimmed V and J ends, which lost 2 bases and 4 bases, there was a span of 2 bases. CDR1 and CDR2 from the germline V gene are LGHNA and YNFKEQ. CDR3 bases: TGTGCCAGCAGCCAATCCACCGGGGAGCTGTTTTTT. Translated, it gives CASSQSTGELFF.

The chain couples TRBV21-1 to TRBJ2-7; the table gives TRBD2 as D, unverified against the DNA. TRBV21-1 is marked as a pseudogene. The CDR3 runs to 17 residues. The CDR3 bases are TGTGCCAGCAGCGCTTGGATAGCGGGACTCCAGACCTACGAGCAGTACTTC. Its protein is CASSAWIAGLQTYEQYF.

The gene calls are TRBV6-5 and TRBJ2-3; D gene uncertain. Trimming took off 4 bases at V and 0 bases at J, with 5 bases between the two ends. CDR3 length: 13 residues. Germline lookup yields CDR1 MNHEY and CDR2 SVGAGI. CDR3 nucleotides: TGTGCCAGCAGTTCTACTAGCACAGATACGCAGTATTTT. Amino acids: CASSSTSTDTQYF.

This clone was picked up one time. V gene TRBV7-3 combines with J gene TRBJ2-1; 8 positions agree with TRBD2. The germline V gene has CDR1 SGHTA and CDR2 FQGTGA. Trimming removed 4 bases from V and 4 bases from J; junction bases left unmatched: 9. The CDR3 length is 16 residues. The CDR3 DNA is TGTGCCAGCAGCTCCCCCGGGCGGGAGGCTTACAATGAGCAGTTCTTC. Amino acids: CASSSPGREAYNEQFF.

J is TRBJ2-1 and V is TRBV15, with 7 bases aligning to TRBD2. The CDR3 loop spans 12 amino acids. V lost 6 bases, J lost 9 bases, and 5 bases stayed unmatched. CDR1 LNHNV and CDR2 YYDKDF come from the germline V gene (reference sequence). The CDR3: CATRGGWGEQFF. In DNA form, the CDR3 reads TGTGCCACCAGGGGAGGGTGGGGTGAGCAGTTCTTC.

CDR3 coding DNA: TGTGCCAGCAGGGAAAGGACAGGGAACACTGAAGCTTTCTTT. It encodes CASRERTGNTEAFF. The V and J genes are TRBV7-3 and TRBJ1-1; TRBD1 aligns across 7 bases. From germline, CDR1 is SGHTA and CDR2 FQGTGA. With V trimmed by 6 bases and J by 1 base, 5 bases remained unmatched. The length of the CDR3 is 14 residues. Full variable domain (missing parts from reference TRBV7-3 and TRBJ1-1): GAGVSQTPSNKVTEKGKYVELRCDPISGHTALYWYRQSLGQGPEFLIYFQGTGAADDSGLPNDRFFAVRPEGSVSTLKIQRTERGDSAVYLCASRERTGNTEAFFGQGTRLTVV.

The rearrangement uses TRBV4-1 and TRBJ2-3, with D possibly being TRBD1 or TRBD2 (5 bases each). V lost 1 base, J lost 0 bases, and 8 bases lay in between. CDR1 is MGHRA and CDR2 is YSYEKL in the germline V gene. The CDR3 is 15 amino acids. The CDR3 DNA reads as TGCGCCAGCAGCCAAGTGGGGGTAAGCACAGATACGCAGTATTTT. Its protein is CASSQVGVSTDTQYF.

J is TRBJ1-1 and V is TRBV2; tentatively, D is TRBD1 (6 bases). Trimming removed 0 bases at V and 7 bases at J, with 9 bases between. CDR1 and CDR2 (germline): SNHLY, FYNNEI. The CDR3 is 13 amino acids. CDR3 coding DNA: TGTGCCAGCAGTGAAGCGAGGGGGGTTGAAGCTTTCTTT. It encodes CASSEARGVEAFF.